This TCR beta chain is from a study of spatial heterogeneity in lung cancer. Study context: Beta-chain sequences were consistently detected more often than alpha-chain sequences.

In its sample, this clonotype was seen many times. Its cognate antigen is unknown. The time point is: sample taken at primary tumor resection. Unsorted tumor, nontumor lung tissue or cryopreserved PBMC supplied the whole RNA. Carried by each TCR cDNA molecule was a unique molecular identifier. TCRdb reanalysed the 5' RACE reads using MiXCR and keeps one entry per CDR3 protein. This sample carries approximately 66,000 distinct CDR3 sequences, roughly 5.9% of them seen once, and the ten largest clones take approximately 14%. Trimming at V came to 3 bases and at J to 3 bases, leaving 8 bases not matched to a gene. This CDR3 has 16 amino acids. Study-wide results and caveats: In blood, ubiquitous expanded tumor TCRs appeared more at resection than follow-up.

This clonotype originated in a female donor with early-stage non-small cell lung cancer. This material consisted of PBMCs, taken at surgery. V gene TRBV12-3 or TRBV12-4 combines with J gene TRBJ2-7; 10 positions agree with TRBD2. CDR3 region: CASSLGSGRVNYEQYF. CDR3 bases: TGTGCCAGCAGTTTGGGAAGCGGGAGGGTGAACTACGAGCAGTACTTC.